The 18 T cell receptor beta chains listed next were all sequenced from one sample in a study of OX40 agonist ivuxolimab in advanced cancers. Repertoires were generated with immunoSEQ multiplex PCR, while TCRdb's copy carries only in-frame clones and drops some. In the table there are over 55,000 clones, about 90% of which are singletons. The sequences come from CD4+ or CD8+ T cells sorted from blood, collected in a trial of the OX40 agonist ivuxolimab. The receptors here all came from an adult with an advanced solid tumor such as melanoma, head and neck, liver or kidney cancer.

The chain carries TRBV11-2 and TRBJ1-5, with TRBD1 matching 7 bases. J lost 0 bases, V lost 5 bases, and 4 bases had no gene match. In germline, CDR1 is SGHAT, CDR2 FQNNGV. The CDR3 runs to 15 residues. The CDR3 coding sequence is TGTGCCAGCAGCCCGGGGACAGATAGCAATCAGCCCCAGCATTTT. Protein: CASSPGTDSNQPQHF.

The chain combines TRBV5-1 with TRBJ1-4; no clear D gene. CDR1 is SGHRS and CDR2 is YFSETQ in the germline V gene. Trimming shortened V by 0 bases and J by 0 bases, and 12 bases separated the two germline ends. This CDR3 region has 17 residues. CDR3 coding DNA: TGCGCCAGCAGCTTGGCTTCCCTCATGGCAACTAATGAAAAACTGTTTTTT. Residues: CASSLASLMATNEKLFF.

A few counts support this clone. This chain links TRBV7-3 with TRBJ1-2; no firm D call. In germline, CDR1 is SGHTA, CDR2 FQGTGA. The CDR3 is 14 residues long. Trimming left V 6 bases short and J 0 bases short, with 11 bases between. This CDR3 is CASSSTDTNYGYTF. CDR3 DNA sequence: TGTGCCAGCAGTTCCACAGATACTAACTATGGCTACACCTTC.

The chain combines TRBV18 with TRBJ1-5; the match to TRBD1 covers 10 bases. The length of the CDR3 is 14 residues. The germline gives CDR1 KGHSH, CDR2 LQKENI. V dropped 1 base and J dropped 8; count of bases not matched to a gene: 2. CDR3 amino acids: CASSPQDRGEPQHF. The CDR3, as DNA: TGTGCCAGCTCACCACAGGACAGGGGGGAGCCCCAGCATTTT. The full variable domain, in which reference TRBV18 and TRBJ1-5 provide the parts outside the CDR3, is NAGVMQNPRHLVRRRGQEARLRCSPMKGHSHVYWYRQLPEEGLKFMVYLQKENIIDESGMPKERFSAEFPKEGPSILRIQQVVRGDSAAYFCASSPQDRGEPQHFGDGTRLSIL.

The J gene is TRBJ2-1, the V gene TRBV28; perhaps TRBD2 as D (6 bases). This CDR3 comprises 14 residues. CDR1 is MDHEN, CDR2 SYDVKM, per germline. V dropped 2 bases and J dropped 15 bases, with 20 bases sitting between them. CDR3 sequence: CASSLVEGGDQAFF. CDR3 coding DNA: TGTGCCAGCAGTTTAGTGGAGGGTGGGGACCAAGCGTTCTTC.

The J gene is TRBJ2-2, the V gene TRBV5-1; TRBD1 matches 7 bases. The CDR3 is 15 residues long. Germline CDR1 is SGHRS and CDR2 is YFSETQ. V gave up 0 bases and J gave up 6 bases; unmatched junction bases: 5. This chain's CDR3 is CASSLEGGGSGELFF. The DNA for the CDR3 is TGCGCCAGCAGCTTGGAAGGGGGCGGTTCCGGGGAGCTGTTTTTT.

CDR3 sequence reads: CAWSVLLAGVSAYEQFF. The CDR3 DNA reads TGTGCCTGGAGTGTACTACTAGCGGGAGTTTCAGCCTATGAGCAGTTCTTC. The rearrangement links TRBV30 to TRBJ2-1; TRBD2 agrees at 11 bases. CDR1 and CDR2 from the germline V gene are GTSNPN and SVGIG (reference sequence). The CDR3 has 17 amino acids. With V trimmed by 0 bases and J by 8 bases, 12 bases remained unmatched.

The CDR3 nucleotides read TGTGCCAGCAGTTTTGGACAGGGCACTGAAGCTTTCTTT. It yields the protein CASSFGQGTEAFF. The chain uses TRBV6-6 and TRBJ1-1; TRBD1 agrees at 8 bases. Losses at the gene ends were 4 bases for V and 4 bases for J; bases not matched to a gene: 2. The CDR3 length is 13 residues. CDR1 and CDR2 from the germline V gene are MNHNY and SVGAGI (reference sequence).

The CDR3 spells CACLKPGRTYGYTF. CDR3 bases: TGTGCCTGCCTCAAGCCGGGACGGACCTATGGCTACACCTTC. The V and J genes are TRBV30 and TRBJ1-2, with D possibly being TRBD1 (5 bases). Germline loops: CDR1 GTSNPN, CDR2 SVGIG (reference sequence). Trimming removed 6 bases at V and 4 bases at J, with 18 bases between. There are 14 residues in the CDR3.

J is TRBJ2-3 and V is TRBV5-1, with a tentative D call TRBD2 (6 bases). Germline V gene data show CDR1 as SGHRS and CDR2 as YFSETQ. Trimming cost V 0 bases and J 3 bases, with 17 bases left between them. The CDR3 has 17 amino acids. The CDR3 loop reads CASSLDPSISGTDTQYF. For the CDR3, the DNA is TGCGCCAGCAGCTTGGACCCCTCGATTAGCGGAACAGATACGCAGTATTTT.

The chain recombines TRBV30 with TRBJ2-2, with D possibly TRBD2 on 5 matching bases. Germline lookup yields CDR1 GTSNPN and CDR2 SVGIG (reference sequence). V was clipped by 5 bases and J by 0 bases, with 10 bases between them. This CDR3 comprises 14 residues. CDR3: CAWGKRANTGELFF. The CDR3 bases are TGTGCCTGGGGGAAGAGGGCGAACACCGGGGAGCTGTTTTTT. Variable domain in full (rest from reference TRBV30 and TRBJ2-2): SQTIHQWPATLVQPVGSPLSLECTVEGTSNPNLYWYRQAAGRGLQLLFYSVGIGQISSEVPQNLSASRPQDRQFILSSKKLLLSDSGFYLCAWGKRANTGELFFGEGSRLTVL.

This clone was observed once. The chain combines TRBV29-1 with TRBJ1-2, with D maybe TRBD1 (5 bases). V gave up 6 bases and J gave up 6 bases, with 11 bases separating them. The CDR3 sequence is 11 residues long. Germline V lookup: CDR1 SQVTM, CDR2 ANQGSEA. CDR3 nucleotide sequence: TGCAGCGTCCGGGACCTTGATGGCTACACCTTC. Protein sequence: CSVRDLDGYTF.

This clone was counted between two and nine times. This chain uses TRBV27 with TRBJ1-1; D is undetermined. This CDR3 contains 14 residues. CDR1 and CDR2 from the germline V gene are MNHEY and SMNVEV (reference sequence). Trimming shortened V by 5 bases and J by 4 bases, and 14 bases separated the two germline ends. The DNA of the CDR3 is TGTGCCAGCAGTGTGAGGGTTTTGGCCACTGAAGCTTTCTTT. It codes for CASSVRVLATEAFF.

This clone turned up a few times. The CDR3 bases are TGTGCCAGCTCACCACCGGGGGCTAGCAATCAGCCCCAGCATTTT. Its translation is CASSPPGASNQPQHF. The chain recombines TRBV18 with TRBJ1-5, with D tentatively TRBD1 (6 bases). The germline V gene has CDR1 KGHSH and CDR2 LQKENI. This CDR3 is built from 15 residues. Deletions cut 0 bases from V and 0 bases from J, with 6 bases between.

This clone occurred once. The chain joins TRBV7-8 to TRBJ1-1, with D unclear. This CDR3 has 15 amino acids. The germline CDR1 and CDR2 sequences are SGHVS and FQNEAQ. The V gene lost 7 bases and the J gene lost 1 base, with 16 bases spanning the gap. The CDR3 spells CASILAVGKNTEAFF. The CDR3 DNA sequence: TGTGCCAGCATTCTCGCGGTGGGAAAGAACACTGAAGCTTTCTTT.

This chain uses TRBV6-1 with TRBJ1-2, with TRBD1 identical over 8 bases. Per the germline V gene, CDR1 is MNHNS and CDR2 is SASEGT. The CDR3 has 15 amino acids. The V segment lost 4 bases and the J segment 4 bases; nucleotides outside the gene matches: 8. The chain's CDR3 is CASSAGQGSGYGYTF. DNA of the CDR3: TGTGCCAGCAGTGCCGGACAGGGAAGTGGCTATGGCTACACCTTC.

This chain joins TRBV6-1 and TRBJ1-2, with 9 bases identical to TRBD1. The CDR3 runs to 14 residues. CDR1 is MNHNS, CDR2 SASEGT, per germline. V shed 4 bases, J shed 8 bases, and the junction held 8 bases outside the gene matches. CDR3 coding DNA: TGTGCCAGCAGTGCTCTGGACAGGGGAGGAGGCTACACCTTC. Its protein is CASSALDRGGGYTF.

V usage is TRBV9 and J usage is TRBJ1-2, with 12 bases matching TRBD1. With V trimmed by 2 bases and J by 6 bases, 5 bases remained unmatched. The length of the CDR3 is 15 residues. Germline V gene data show CDR1 as SGDLS and CDR2 as YYNGEE. CDR3 loop: CASSVLGQGANGYTF. The CDR3 DNA sequence: TGTGCCAGCAGCGTCCTGGGACAGGGGGCGAATGGCTACACCTTC.